Listed below are T cell receptor beta chains from one sample, sequenced in a study of T cell repertoires in cytomegalovirus infection. Their recognized antigens are unknown. TCRdb itself ran the reads through MiXCR, one entry per CDR3 protein. The table shows about half a million distinct CDR3 sequences, with more than 40% occurring only once. The specimen was cultured PBMCs, collected from culture after CMV antigen stimulation. The receptors derive from a human donor in good health (CMV status not recorded). Some clones in this sample may be carry-over from other donors' samples. Each CDR3 is given with its conserved first and last residue. A D gene is named only where the DNA matches it firmly. Part of the rows lack a size; the others show once, few, many or a class for expanded clones.

NA	20	NA	TRBJ2-1	TRBV7-2	CASSLGRQAGTFSPYNEQFF	TGTGCCAGCAGCCTAGGACGACAGGCCGGGACTTTCAGCCCCTACAATGAGCAGTTCTTC
NA	14	few	TRBJ2-6	TRBV7-2	CASTASRGANVLTF	TGTGCCAGCACCGCCTCGAGGGGGGCCAACGTCCTGACTTTC
NA	14	NA	TRBJ2-3	TRBV28	CASSLLSRVHTQYF	TGTGCCAGCAGTTTATTATCGCGGGTTCATACGCAGTATTTT
TRBD2	15	few	TRBJ2-7	TRBV7-6	CASSPGTSGNYEQYF	TGTGCCAGCAGCCCGGGGACTAGCGGAAATTACGAGCAGTACTTC
NA	14	many	TRBJ2-7	TRBV7-2	CASSLDRSSYEQYF	TGTGCCAGCAGTTTGGACAGAAGCTCCTACGAGCAGTACTTC
NA	15	NA	TRBJ1-1	TRBV29-1	CSVEGGLGPEREAFF	TGCAGCGTTGAAGGGGGGCTGGGACCGGAGAGAGAAGCTTTCTTT
NA	15	NA	TRBJ2-5	TRBV4-1	CASSVRTGMQETQYF	TGCGCCAGCAGCGTGCGAACAGGGATGCAAGAGACCCAGTACTTC
TRBD1	14	NA	TRBJ2-7	TRBV6-2/TRBV6-3	CASREMGTGYEQYF	TGTGCCAGCAGGGAGATGGGGACAGGATACGAGCAGTACTTC
NA	17	few	TRBJ1-2	TRBV6-2/TRBV6-3	CASSYGSAALNLYGYTF	TGTGCCAGCAGTTACGGGTCGGCAGCGCTTAACCTTTATGGCTACACCTTC
NA	14	NA	TRBJ2-3	TRBV20-1	CSATGDVSTDTQYF	TGCAGTGCAACGGGGGACGTTAGCACAGATACGCAGTATTTT
TRBD2	15	NA	TRBJ2-5	TRBV2	CASSASSGGLETQYF	TGTGCCAGCAGTGCATCTAGCGGGGGGCTGGAGACCCAGTACTTC
TRBD2	12	NA	TRBJ2-1	TRBV27	CASGVYGRGQFF	TGTGCCAGCGGAGTCTACGGGAGGGGGCAGTTCTTC
TRBD1	14	NA	TRBJ1-2	TRBV20-1	CSARVPGQGYGYTF	TGCAGTGCTAGAGTACCGGGACAGGGGTATGGCTACACCTTC
TRBD1	14	many	TRBJ2-7	TRBV12-3/TRBV12-4	CASREGQGAYEQYF	TGTGCCAGCAGGGAGGGACAGGGGGCTTACGAGCAGTACTTC
TRBD1	15	NA	TRBJ2-7	TRBV7-6	CASSLAGTGPYEQYF	TGTGCCAGCAGCTTAGCCGGGACAGGGCCCTACGAGCAGTACTTC
NA	17	few	TRBJ1-3	TRBV20-1	CSARDAEGHQFGNTIYF	TGCAGTGCTAGAGATGCCGAGGGACACCAATTTGGAAACACCATATATTTT
NA	16	NA	TRBJ1-6	TRBV7-2	CASSPTPGLNNSPLHF	TGTGCCAGCAGCCCAACCCCGGGATTAAATAATTCACCCCTCCACTTT
NA	15	NA	TRBJ2-1	TRBV12-3/TRBV12-4	CASSLGVPSYNEQFF	TGTGCCAGCAGCTTAGGTGTGCCGTCCTACAATGAGCAGTTCTTC
NA	17	NA	TRBJ2-1	TRBV7-2	CASSFRPGTVKYNEQFF	TGTGCCAGCAGCTTTAGACCGGGGACGGTGAAGTACAATGAGCAGTTCTTC
NA	13	NA	TRBJ1-2	TRBV5-4	CASSFLQTYGYTF	TGTGCCAGCAGCTTCTTACAGACCTATGGCTACACCTTC
NA	14	NA	TRBJ2-3	TRBV19	CASSPATRADTQYF	TGTGCCAGTAGTCCGGCTACTAGGGCAGATACGCAGTATTTT
NA	15	many	TRBJ1-3	TRBV7-8	CASSLDPISGNTIYF	TGTGCCAGCAGCTTAGACCCGATCTCTGGAAACACCATATATTTT
TRBD1	12	few	TRBJ2-5	TRBV20-1	CSAPDRGETQYF	TGCAGTGCCCCTGACAGGGGCGAGACCCAGTACTTC
TRBD1	12	NA	TRBJ1-2	TRBV20-1	CSAPDRGYGYTF	TGCAGTGCTCCGGACAGGGGCTATGGCTACACCTTC
TRBD2	15	many	TRBJ2-7	TRBV30	CAWSSPGLAVYEQYF	TGTGCCTGGAGTTCCCCGGGACTAGCGGTCTACGAGCAGTACTTC
NA	14	NA	TRBJ2-7	TRBV7-2	CASSLGGPRYEQYF	TGTGCCAGCAGCCTGGGGGGGCCGCGGTACGAGCAGTACTTC
TRBD2	15	NA	TRBJ2-1	TRBV11-2	CASSSIAGVGNEQFF	TGTGCCAGCAGTTCTATAGCGGGAGTGGGCAATGAGCAGTTCTTC
TRBD1	17	few	TRBJ2-5	TRBV7-6	CASSFEAGTGVAETQYF	TGTGCCAGCAGCTTTGAGGCCGGGACAGGGGTGGCAGAGACCCAGTACTTC
NA	14	NA	TRBJ2-1	TRBV10-2	CASSVGQSYNEQFF	TGCGCCAGCAGTGTGGGGCAGTCCTACAATGAGCAGTTCTTC
TRBD2	14	few	TRBJ2-7	TRBV6-6	CASSYGTSSYEQYF	TGTGCCAGCAGTTATGGGACTAGTTCGTACGAGCAGTACTTC
NA	15	NA	TRBJ2-3	TRBV11-2	CASHRASSSTDTQYF	TGTGCCAGTCATAGGGCTAGCTCCAGCACAGATACGCAGTATTTT
TRBD2	17	NA	TRBJ2-2	TRBV19	CAGRVGTSGWNTGELFF	TGTGCCGGAAGAGTTGGAACTAGCGGGTGGAACACCGGGGAGCTGTTTTTT
NA	14	NA	TRBJ1-2	TRBV2	CASSPGQPDYGYTF	TGTGCCAGCAGCCCGGGGCAGCCAGACTATGGCTACACCTTC
NA	13	NA	TRBJ1-1	TRBV6-6	CATRTVRNTEAFF	TGTGCCACACGGACAGTGCGGAACACTGAAGCTTTCTTT
TRBD2	16	NA	TRBJ2-3	TRBV20-1	CSARDPSGVSTDTQYF	TGCAGTGCTAGAGATCCCAGCGGGGTTAGCACAGATACGCAGTATTTT
NA	15	few	TRBJ2-3	TRBV7-9	CASSLQRVGTDTQYF	TGTGCCAGCAGCTTACAGAGGGTAGGCACAGATACGCAGTATTTT
TRBD1	15	few	TRBJ2-1	TRBV6-1	CASSTWTGVNNEQFF	TGTGCCAGCAGTACGTGGACAGGGGTTAACAATGAGCAGTTCTTC
NA	18	few	TRBJ1-1	TRBV28	CASRTFGAARGWNTEAFF	TGTGCCAGCAGGACTTTTGGGGCGGCCCGTGGGTGGAACACTGAAGCTTTCTTT
TRBD1	14	few	TRBJ1-4	TRBV7-9	CASSSTGAKEKLFF	TGTGCCAGCAGCTCGACAGGGGCCAAGGAAAAACTGTTTTTT
NA	11	few	TRBJ2-7	TRBV15	CATSNQYEQYF	TGTGCCACCAGTAACCAGTACGAGCAGTACTTC
NA	15	NA	TRBJ2-7	TRBV10-3	CAISDFTGFQGEQYF	TGTGCCATCAGTGACTTTACGGGGTTTCAGGGGGAGCAGTACTTC